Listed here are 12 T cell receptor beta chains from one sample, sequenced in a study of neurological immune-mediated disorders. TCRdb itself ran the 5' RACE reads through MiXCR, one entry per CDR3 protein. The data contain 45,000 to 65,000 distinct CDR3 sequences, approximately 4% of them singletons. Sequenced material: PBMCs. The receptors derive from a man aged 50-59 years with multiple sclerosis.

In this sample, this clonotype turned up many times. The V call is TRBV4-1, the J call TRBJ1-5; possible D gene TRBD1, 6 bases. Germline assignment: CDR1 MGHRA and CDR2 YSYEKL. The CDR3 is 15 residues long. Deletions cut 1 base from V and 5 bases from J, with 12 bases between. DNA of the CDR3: TGCGCCAGCAGCCAAGTTCAGGGGTTTCATCAGCCCCAGCATTTT. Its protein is CASSQVQGFHQPQHF.

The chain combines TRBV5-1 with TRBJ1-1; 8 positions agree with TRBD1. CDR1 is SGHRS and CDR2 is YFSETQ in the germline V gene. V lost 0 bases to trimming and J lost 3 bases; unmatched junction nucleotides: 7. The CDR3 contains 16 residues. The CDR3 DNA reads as TGCGCCAGCAGCTTGGTAGCTTTGGACAGGGACACTGAAGCTTTCTTT. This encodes CASSLVALDRDTEAFF. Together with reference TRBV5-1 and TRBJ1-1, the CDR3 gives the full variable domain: KAGVTQTPRYLIKTRGQQVTLSCSPISGHRSVSWYQQTPGQGLQFLFEYFSETQRNKGNFPGRFSGRQFSNSRSEMNVSTLELGDSALYLCASSLVALDRDTEAFFGQGTRLTVV.

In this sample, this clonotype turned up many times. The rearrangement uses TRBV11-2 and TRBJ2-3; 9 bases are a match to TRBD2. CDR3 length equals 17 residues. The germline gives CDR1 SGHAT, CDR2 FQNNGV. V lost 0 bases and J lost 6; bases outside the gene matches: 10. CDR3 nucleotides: TGTGCCAGCAGCTTAGATCCGGCGGCGGGGGGGCGTGATACGCAGTATTTT. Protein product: CASSLDPAAGGRDTQYF.

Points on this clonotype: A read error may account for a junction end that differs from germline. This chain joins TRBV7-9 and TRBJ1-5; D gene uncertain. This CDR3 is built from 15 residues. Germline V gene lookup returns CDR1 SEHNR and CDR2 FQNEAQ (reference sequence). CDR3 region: CASSFGSGQHQPHNF. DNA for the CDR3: TGTGCCAGCAGCTTCGGTAGTGGGCAACATCAGCCCCATAATTTT.

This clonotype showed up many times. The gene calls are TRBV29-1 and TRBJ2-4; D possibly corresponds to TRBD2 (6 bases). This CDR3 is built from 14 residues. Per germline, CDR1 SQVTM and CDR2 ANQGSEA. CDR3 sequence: CSATGTFLKNIQYF. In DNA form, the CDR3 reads TGCAGTGCGACCGGGACTTTTCTCAAAAACATTCAGTACTTC.

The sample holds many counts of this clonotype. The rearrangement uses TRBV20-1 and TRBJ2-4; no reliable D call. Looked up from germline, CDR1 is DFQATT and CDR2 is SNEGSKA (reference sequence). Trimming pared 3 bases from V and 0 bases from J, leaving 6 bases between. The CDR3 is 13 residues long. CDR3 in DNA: TGCAGTGCTAGCCCTCCAGCCAAAAACATTCAGTACTTC. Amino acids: CSASPPAKNIQYF.

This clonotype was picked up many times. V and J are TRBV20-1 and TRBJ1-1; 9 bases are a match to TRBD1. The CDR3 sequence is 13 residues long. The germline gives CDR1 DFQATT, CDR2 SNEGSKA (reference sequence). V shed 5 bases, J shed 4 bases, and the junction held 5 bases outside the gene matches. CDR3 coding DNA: TGCAGTGCTCGGGACAGGGTTGGCACTGAAGCTTTCTTT. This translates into CSARDRVGTEAFF.

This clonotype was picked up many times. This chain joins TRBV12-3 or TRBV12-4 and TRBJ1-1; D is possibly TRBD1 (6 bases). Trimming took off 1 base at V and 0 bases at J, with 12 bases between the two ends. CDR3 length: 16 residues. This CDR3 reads CASSLDRAPMNTEAFF. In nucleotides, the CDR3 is TGTGCCAGCAGTTTAGACAGGGCCCCGATGAACACTGAAGCTTTCTTT.

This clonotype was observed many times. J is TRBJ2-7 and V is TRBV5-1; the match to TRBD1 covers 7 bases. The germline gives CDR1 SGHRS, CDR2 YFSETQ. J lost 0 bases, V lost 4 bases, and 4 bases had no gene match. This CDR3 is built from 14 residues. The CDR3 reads CASSPRQGSYEQYF. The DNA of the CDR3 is TGCGCCAGCAGCCCCCGACAGGGCTCCTACGAGCAGTACTTC.

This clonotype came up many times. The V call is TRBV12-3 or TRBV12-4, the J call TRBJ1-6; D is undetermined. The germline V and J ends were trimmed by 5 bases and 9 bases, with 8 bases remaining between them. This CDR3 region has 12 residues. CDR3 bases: TGTGCCAGCAGTAAAGGGTTTTCACCCCTCCACTTT. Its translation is CASSKGFSPLHF.

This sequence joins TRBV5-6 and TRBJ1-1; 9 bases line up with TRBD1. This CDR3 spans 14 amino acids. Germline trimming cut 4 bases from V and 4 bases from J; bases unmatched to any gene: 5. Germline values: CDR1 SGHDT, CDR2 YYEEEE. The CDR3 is CASSKTGGGTEAFF. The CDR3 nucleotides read TGTGCCAGCAGCAAGACAGGGGGAGGCACTGAAGCTTTCTTT.

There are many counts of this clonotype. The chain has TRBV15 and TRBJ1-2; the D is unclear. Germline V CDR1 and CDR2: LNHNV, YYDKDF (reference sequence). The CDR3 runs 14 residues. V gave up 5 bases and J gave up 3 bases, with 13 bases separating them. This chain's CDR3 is CATSRRTDDYGYTF. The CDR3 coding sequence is TGTGCCACCAGCCGACGGACTGATGACTATGGCTACACCTTC. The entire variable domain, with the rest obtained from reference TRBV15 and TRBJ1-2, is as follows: DAMVIQNPRYQVTQFGKPVTLSCSQTLNHNVMYWYQQKSSQAPKLLFHYYDKDFNNEADTPDNFQSRRPNTSFCFLDIRSPGLGDTAMYLCATSRRTDDYGYTFGSGTRLTVV.